Listed here are 32 T cell receptor beta chains from one sample, sequenced in a study of a mutant IDH1 vaccine in newly diagnosed glioma. Assay: immunoSEQ multiplex PCR; the TCRdb copy retains only in-frame clones and omits some. The sample yields about 54,000 clones, roughly 90% seen once. Regarding time point: week 35, safety follow-up. The investigators gave 300 ug of mutant IDH1 20-mer peptide in each vaccine dose, together with topical imiquimod. Their cognate antigens are unknown. Sequenced here: PBMCs, sampled from a glioma patient whose treatment included an IDH1 peptide vaccine. The source of these receptors is a man in his forties with glioma.

The chain recombines TRBV15 with TRBJ1-3, with unresolved D. The germline V gene has CDR1 LNHNV and CDR2 YYDKDF (reference sequence). The length of the CDR3 is 15 residues. Trimming took off 3 bases at V and 4 bases at J, with 13 bases between the two ends. The CDR3 sequence is CATSSDLRRGNTIYF. CDR3 nucleotide sequence: TGTGCCACCAGCAGTGACTTGAGGAGGGGAAACACCATATATTTT.

The rearrangement joins TRBV7-9 to TRBJ1-4; TRBD1 might be the D (5 bases). This CDR3 comprises 14 residues. Germline CDR1 is SEHNR and CDR2 is FQNEAQ (reference sequence). Between the trimmed V and J ends, which lost 5 bases and 8 bases, there was a span of 15 bases. CDR3 sequence reads: CASSTTGGSEKLFF. In DNA form, the CDR3 reads TGTGCCAGCAGCACAACAGGTGGCTCCGAAAAACTGTTTTTT.

The chain employs TRBV18 and TRBJ1-2; D perhaps matches TRBD1 (5 bases). Germline V gives CDR1 KGHSH, CDR2 LQKENI. V lost 4 bases and J 8 bases, leaving 26 bases between the germline ends. This CDR3 has 17 amino acids. Here the CDR3 DNA reads TGTGCCAGCTCACTTTCGACCCCAACAGGACCGCAAGGGGGCTACACCTTC. Its protein is CASSLSTPTGPQGGYTF.

The rearrangement links TRBV6-1 to TRBJ2-4; 7 bases agree with TRBD2. The CDR3 has 15 amino acids. The germline CDR1 and CDR2 sequences are MNHNS and SASEGT. The trim removed 4 bases at V and 1 base at J, leaving 4 bases unmatched. Written as DNA, the CDR3 is TGTGCCAGCAGTGGACTAGCTGAGGCCAAAAACATTCAGTACTTC. Protein product: CASSGLAEAKNIQYF.

The CDR3 loop reads CASSLSRLAGGPGFWYEQYF. The CDR3 coding sequence is TGTGCCAGCAGTTTATCCCGGCTAGCGGGAGGGCCGGGGTTTTGGTACGAGCAGTACTTC. This rearrangement joins TRBV28 to TRBJ2-7; TRBD2 matches 12 bases. Germline-derived CDR1 and CDR2 are MDHEN and SYDVKM. The CDR3 covers 20 residues. Trimming cost V 1 base and J 4 bases; bases outside gene matches: 17.

The rearrangement links TRBV2 to TRBJ1-5, with D perhaps matching TRBD1 (6 bases). Germline V gene lookup returns CDR1 SNHLY and CDR2 FYNNEI. The CDR3 sequence is 15 residues long. V was trimmed by 8 bases and J by 4 bases, leaving 18 bases between them. The CDR3 loop is CASRPRDNINQPQHF. CDR3 DNA: TGTGCCAGCCGTCCCCGGGACAATATTAATCAGCCCCAGCATTTT.

This sequence joins TRBV19 and TRBJ1-2; D remains ambiguous. The CDR3 is 16 amino acids. CDR1 is LNHDA, CDR2 SQIVND, per germline (reference sequence). Trimming shortened V by 7 bases and J by 5 bases, and 23 bases separated the two germline ends. CDR3 nucleotide sequence: TGTGCCAGTATTCCGTGGGTAGGGTCGGATCTGTATGGCTACACCTTC. Translated, it gives CASIPWVGSDLYGYTF.

The CDR3 sequence is CASSLSRVTSLETQYF. CDR3 bases: TGTGCCAGCAGTTTATCGAGAGTAACTAGCCTGGAGACCCAGTACTTC. The chain couples TRBV27 to TRBJ2-5; D may be TRBD2 (6 bases). Germline V gene sequence: CDR1 MNHEY, CDR2 SMNVEV (reference sequence). CDR3 length: 16 amino acids. Trimming stripped 0 bases from V and 5 bases from J, with 16 bases between.

The chain joins TRBV4-1 to TRBJ2-5; no firm D call. CDR1 and CDR2 from the germline V gene are MGHRA and YSYEKL. This CDR3 has 13 amino acids. The germline V and J ends were trimmed by 4 bases and 4 bases, with 10 bases remaining between them. This chain's CDR3 is CASSLTRTETQYF. CDR3 nucleotide sequence: TGCGCCAGCAGCCTCACTCGAACAGAGACCCAGTACTTC.

The gene calls are TRBV11-2 and TRBJ2-7; TRBD1 matches at 7 bases. Germline CDR1 is SGHAT and CDR2 is FQNNGV. V gave up 1 base and J gave up 4 bases; unmatched junction bases: 7. The CDR3 spans 15 residues. CDR3 DNA: TGTGCCAGCAGCTTAGCGGGACAGAAGATGTACGAGCAGTACTTC. Amino acids: CASSLAGQKMYEQYF.

V gene TRBV19 combines with J gene TRBJ2-7, with D uncertain. The V and J ends lost 5 bases and 0 bases respectively, with 17 bases between them. Germline lookup yields CDR1 LNHDA and CDR2 SQIVND (reference sequence). The CDR3 is 16 residues long. CDR3 region: CASSLSLVGTSYEQYF. CDR3 nucleotide sequence: TGTGCCAGTAGTCTAAGCCTCGTCGGCACCTCCTACGAGCAGTACTTC. Drawing the rest from reference TRBV19 and TRBJ2-7, the complete variable domain is DGGITQSPKYLFRKEGQNVTLSCEQNLNHDAMYWYRQDPGQGLRLIYYSQIVNDFQKGDIAEGYSVSREKKESFPLTVTSAQKNPTAFYLCASSLSLVGTSYEQYFGPGTRLTVT.

V is TRBV6-5 and J is TRBJ1-1; 7 bases are a match to TRBD1. The CDR3 is made up of 15 amino acids. Germline V CDR1 and CDR2: MNHEY, SVGAGI. V lost 6 bases, J lost 1 base, and 8 bases stayed unmatched. The CDR3 DNA reads TGTGCCAGCAGAATAGGGGGACAGCCGAACACTGAAGCTTTCTTT. Protein sequence: CASRIGGQPNTEAFF.

CDR3 in amino acids: CASSLGRGELDQPQHF. The CDR3 bases are TGTGCCAGCAGTCTGGGACGGGGAGAATTAGATCAGCCCCAGCATTTT. V gene TRBV28 combines with J gene TRBJ1-5, with D tentatively TRBD1 (5 bases). V lost 5 bases, J lost 5 bases, and 19 bases lay in between. Germline V lookup: CDR1 MDHEN, CDR2 SYDVKM. The length of the CDR3 is 16 residues.

This chain connects TRBV4-2 to TRBJ2-2; 9 bases map to TRBD2. The V segment lost 8 bases and the J segment 0 bases; nucleotides outside the gene matches: 7. The germline V gene encodes CDR1 LGHNA and CDR2 YNFKEQ. The CDR3 sequence is 16 residues long. CDR3 nucleotides: TGTGCCAGCGGGAGCCCTAGCGGGACGAACACCGGGGAGCTGTTTTTT. It codes for CASGSPSGTNTGELFF.

The rearrangement links TRBV7-2 to TRBJ2-7; D ambiguous. The CDR3 is 15 amino acids. Per germline, CDR1 SGHTA and CDR2 FQGNSA. Trimming left V 6 bases short and J 3 bases short, with 18 bases between. In DNA, the CDR3 is TGTGCCAGCAGTCACACCGGACCCTTCGGCTACGAGCAGTACTTC. As protein: CASSHTGPFGYEQYF. Combining the CDR3 with reference TRBV7-2 and TRBJ2-7 gives the whole variable domain GAGVSQSPSNKVTEKGKDVELRCDPISGHTALYWYRQSLGQGLEFLIYFQGNSAPDKSGLPSDRFSAERTGGSVSTLTIQRTQQEDSAVYLCASSHTGPFGYEQYFGPGTRLTVT.

The chain recombines TRBV7-3 with TRBJ1-2, with 7 bases aligning to TRBD1. CDR1 is SGHTA and CDR2 is FQGTGA in the germline V gene. There are 16 residues in the CDR3. With V trimmed by 2 bases and J by 8 bases, 14 bases remained unmatched. Written as DNA, the CDR3 is TGTGCCAGCAGCTTACAGGGGGGATTTGTAACGAGGGGCTACACCTTC. This translates into CASSLQGGFVTRGYTF.

The chain carries TRBV27 and TRBJ2-1; TRBD2 might be the D (7 bases). The CDR3 spans 15 residues. Germline CDR1 is MNHEY and CDR2 is SMNVEV (reference sequence). V lost 6 bases and J lost 10, with 22 bases in between. CDR3 coding DNA: TGTGCCAGCAGCCAGCGGGGAGGGGGTGTGGGCGAGCAGTTCTTC. As protein: CASSQRGGGVGEQFF.

This clone was detected a few times. The V call is TRBV9, the J call TRBJ2-5; maybe TRBD1 (6 bases). The CDR3 has 14 residues. Trimming left V 3 bases short and J 4 bases short, with 13 bases between. Germline V gene sequence: CDR1 SGDLS, CDR2 YYNGEE. The CDR3, as DNA: TGTGCCAGCAGCGAACAGGGTCTGAGAGAGACCCAGTACTTC. Translation: CASSEQGLRETQYF.

V usage is TRBV2 and J usage is TRBJ1-4; a possible D gene is TRBD1 (6 bases). CDR1 and CDR2 (germline): SNHLY, FYNNEI. V dropped 3 bases and J dropped 5 bases, with 7 bases sitting between them. There are 13 residues in the CDR3. The CDR3 sequence: CASSEDSNEKLFF. Here the CDR3 DNA reads TGTGCCAGCAGTGAGGACAGCAATGAAAAACTGTTTTTT.

The chain employs TRBV11-3 and TRBJ2-1, with TRBD2 matching over 9 bases. V lost 3 bases to trimming and J lost 6 bases; unmatched junction nucleotides: 6. This CDR3 comprises 15 residues. The germline gives CDR1 SGHNT, CDR2 YENEEA. The chain's CDR3 is CASSLASSGTNEQFF. CDR3 bases: TGTGCCAGCAGCTTGGCGTCTAGCGGGACCAATGAGCAGTTCTTC.

The chain recombines TRBV11-2 with TRBJ2-7; D is unclear. This CDR3 is built from 13 residues. V gave up 6 bases and J gave up 5 bases, with 14 bases separating them. Germline values: CDR1 SGHAT, CDR2 FQNNGV. The CDR3, as DNA: TGTGCCAGCAGGTCAAAGGGTTTCGACGAGCAGTACTTC. This codes for CASRSKGFDEQYF.

J is TRBJ2-1 and V is TRBV19, with D possibly matching TRBD2 (6 bases). Germline loops: CDR1 LNHDA, CDR2 SQIVND (reference sequence). The CDR3 is made up of 13 amino acids. The V end was cut by 5 bases, the J end by 4 bases, with 9 bases between. The CDR3: CASSPTRYNEQFF. The CDR3 nucleotides read TGTGCCAGTAGTCCGACTAGGTACAATGAGCAGTTCTTC.

This clone was observed once. The V gene is TRBV6-6, the J gene TRBJ2-1; tentative D call: TRBD1 (5 bases). CDR3 length: 13 residues. Germline V lookup: CDR1 MNHNY, CDR2 SVGAGI (reference sequence). The germline V and J ends were trimmed by 8 bases and 4 bases, with 12 bases remaining between them. DNA for the CDR3: TGTGCCAGCGGCAGACAGAGTTACAATGAGCAGTTCTTC. Residues: CASGRQSYNEQFF.

The chain employs TRBV4-3 and TRBJ2-5, with D uncertain. The V end was cut by 3 bases, the J end by 1 base, with 12 bases between. CDR3 length: 15 residues. Germline V gene lookup returns CDR1 LGHNA and CDR2 YSLEER. CDR3 loop: CASSQTTGLQETQYF. In DNA, the CDR3 is TGCGCCAGCAGCCAGACCACCGGTCTCCAAGAGACCCAGTACTTC.

CDR3 residues: CASSRRDRGRYEQYF. As DNA, the CDR3 is TGTGCCAGCAGTAGAAGGGACAGGGGCCGCTACGAGCAGTACTTC. This sequence joins TRBV27 and TRBJ2-7; 10 bases line up with TRBD1. CDR3 length: 15 amino acids. The V and J ends lost 5 bases and 3 bases, in that order; junction bases with no gene match: 7. In germline, CDR1 is MNHEY, CDR2 SMNVEV (reference sequence).

This sequence joins TRBV7-2 and TRBJ2-4; D gene ambiguous. This CDR3 is built from 12 residues. The germline CDR1 and CDR2 sequences are SGHTA and FQGNSA. With 0 bases removed from V and 7 bases from J, the gap between germline ends came to 4 bases. The CDR3: CASSLAMNIQYF. CDR3 nucleotides: TGTGCCAGCAGCTTAGCTATGAACATTCAGTACTTC.

The chain combines TRBV28 with TRBJ2-1; the D gene is possibly TRBD1 (6 bases). The CDR3 length is 13 residues. The germline V gene has CDR1 MDHEN and CDR2 SYDVKM. Trimming shortened V by 5 bases and J by 5 bases, and 10 bases separated the two germline ends. The CDR3 nucleotides are TGTGCCAGCAGTCATCGGGACAACAATGAGCAGTTCTTC. Protein product: CASSHRDNNEQFF. Full variable domain (rest looked up from reference TRBV28 and TRBJ2-1): DVKVTQSSRYLVKRTGEKVFLECVQDMDHENMFWYRQDPGLGLRLIYFSYDVKMKEKGDIPEGYSVSREKKERFSLILESASTNQTSMYLCASSHRDNNEQFFGPGTRLTVL.

The rearrangement joins TRBV5-1 to TRBJ2-5; D is perhaps TRBD2 (6 bases). V was trimmed by 0 bases and J by 2 bases, leaving 14 bases between them. Germline CDR1 reads SGHRS; CDR2 reads YFSETQ. CDR3 length: 16 amino acids. CDR3 sequence: CASSLGGELLQETQYF. In nucleotides, the CDR3 is TGCGCCAGCAGCTTGGGGGGGGAACTACTTCAAGAGACCCAGTACTTC.

This chain connects TRBV29-1 to TRBJ2-2, with 11 nucleotides matching TRBD2. Trimming at V came to 6 bases and at J to 2 bases, leaving 5 bases not matched to a gene. CDR3 length: 15 amino acids. In germline, CDR1 is SQVTM, CDR2 ANQGSEA. The CDR3 DNA follows: TGCAGCGTAACGGGGACTAGCGGAAACACCGGGGAGCTGTTTTTT. It encodes CSVTGTSGNTGELFF.

The gene calls are TRBV10-3 and TRBJ2-7; the D gene is possibly TRBD1 (6 bases). This CDR3 is built from 13 residues. The germline V and J ends were trimmed by 6 bases and 3 bases, with 12 bases remaining between them. Germline CDR1 is ENHRY and CDR2 is SYGVKD. The CDR3 nucleotides read TGTGCCATCAGAACAGGGAGTCACTACGAGCAGTACTTC. The encoded protein is CAIRTGSHYEQYF.

The chain has TRBV7-8 and TRBJ1-1; D gene ambiguous. The V gene lost 4 bases and the J gene lost 5 bases, with 17 bases spanning the gap. The length of the CDR3 is 15 residues. Germline CDR1 and CDR2: SGHVS and FQNEAQ. CDR3: CASSSPTGVETEAFF. Written as DNA, the CDR3 is TGTGCCAGCAGCTCACCGACGGGAGTCGAGACTGAAGCTTTCTTT. The full variable domain, with the rest looked up from reference TRBV7-8 and TRBJ1-1, is GAGVSQSPRYKVAKRGQDVALRCDPISGHVSLFWYQQALGQGPEFLTYFQNEAQLDKSGLPSDRFFAERPEGSVSTLKIQRTQQEDSAVYLCASSSPTGVETEAFFGQGTRLTVV.

V is TRBV7-2 and J is TRBJ2-1; TRBD2 agrees at 7 bases. Germline loops: CDR1 SGHTA, CDR2 FQGNSA. Trimming removed 3 bases from V and 6 bases from J; junction bases left unmatched: 8. The CDR3 totals 15 residues. The CDR3 reads CASSFQAGSGNEQFF. The CDR3 DNA follows: TGTGCCAGCAGCTTCCAAGCGGGATCGGGCAATGAGCAGTTCTTC.